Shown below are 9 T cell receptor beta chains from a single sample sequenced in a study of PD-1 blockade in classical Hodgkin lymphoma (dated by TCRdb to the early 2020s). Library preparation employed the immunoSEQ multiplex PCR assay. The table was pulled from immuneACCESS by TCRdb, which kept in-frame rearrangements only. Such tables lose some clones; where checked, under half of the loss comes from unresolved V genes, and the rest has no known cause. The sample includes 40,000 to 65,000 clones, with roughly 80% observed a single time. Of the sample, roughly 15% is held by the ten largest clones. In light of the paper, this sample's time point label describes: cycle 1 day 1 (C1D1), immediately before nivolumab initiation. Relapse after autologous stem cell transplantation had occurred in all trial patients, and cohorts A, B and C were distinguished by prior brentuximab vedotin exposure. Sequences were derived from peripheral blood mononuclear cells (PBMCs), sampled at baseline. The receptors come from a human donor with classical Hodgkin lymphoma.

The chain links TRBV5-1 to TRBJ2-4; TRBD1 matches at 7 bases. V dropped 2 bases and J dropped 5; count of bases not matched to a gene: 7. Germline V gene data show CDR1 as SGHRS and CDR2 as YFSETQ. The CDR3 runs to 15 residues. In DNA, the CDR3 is TGCGCCAGCAGCTTCGACAGGGTCCCCCAAAACATTCAGTACTTC. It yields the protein CASSFDRVPQNIQYF.

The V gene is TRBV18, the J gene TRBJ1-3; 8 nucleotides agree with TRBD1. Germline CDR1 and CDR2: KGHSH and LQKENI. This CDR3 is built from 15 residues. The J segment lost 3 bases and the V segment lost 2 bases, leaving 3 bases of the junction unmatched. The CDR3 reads CASSPKTGDGNTIYF. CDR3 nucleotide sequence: TGTGCCAGCTCACCAAAGACAGGGGATGGAAACACCATATATTTT.

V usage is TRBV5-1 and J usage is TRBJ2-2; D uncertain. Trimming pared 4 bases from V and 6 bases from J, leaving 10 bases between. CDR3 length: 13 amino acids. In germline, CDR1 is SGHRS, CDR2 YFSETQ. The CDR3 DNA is TGCGCCAGCAGCCTCGGTCGCGCCGGGGAGCTGTTTTTT. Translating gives CASSLGRAGELFF.

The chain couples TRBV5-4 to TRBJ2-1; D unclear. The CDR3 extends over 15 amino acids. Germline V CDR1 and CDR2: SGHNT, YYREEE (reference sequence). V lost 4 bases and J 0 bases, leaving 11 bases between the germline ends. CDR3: CASSPPGDSYNEQFF. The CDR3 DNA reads TGTGCCAGCAGCCCCCCTGGGGACTCCTACAATGAGCAGTTCTTC.

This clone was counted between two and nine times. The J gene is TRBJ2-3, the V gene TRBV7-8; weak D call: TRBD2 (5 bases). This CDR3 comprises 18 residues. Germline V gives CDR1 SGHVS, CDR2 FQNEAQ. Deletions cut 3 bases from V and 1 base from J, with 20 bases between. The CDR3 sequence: CASSFTNSAIRRTDTQYF. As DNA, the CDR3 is TGTGCCAGCAGCTTTACCAATAGCGCGATTCGGCGCACAGATACGCAGTATTTT.

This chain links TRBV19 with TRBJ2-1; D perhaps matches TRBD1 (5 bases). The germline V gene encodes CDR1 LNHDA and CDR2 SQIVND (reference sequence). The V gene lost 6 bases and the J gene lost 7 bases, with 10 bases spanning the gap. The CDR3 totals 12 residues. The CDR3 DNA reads TGTGCCAGTAGGACAGACTTTAATGAGCAGTTCTTC. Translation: CASRTDFNEQFF.

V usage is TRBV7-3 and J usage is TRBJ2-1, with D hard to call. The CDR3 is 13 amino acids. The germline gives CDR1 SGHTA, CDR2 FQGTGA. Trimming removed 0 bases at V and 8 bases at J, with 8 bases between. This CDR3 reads CASSLTSRYEQFF. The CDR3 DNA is TGTGCCAGCAGCTTAACTTCCCGCTATGAGCAGTTCTTC.

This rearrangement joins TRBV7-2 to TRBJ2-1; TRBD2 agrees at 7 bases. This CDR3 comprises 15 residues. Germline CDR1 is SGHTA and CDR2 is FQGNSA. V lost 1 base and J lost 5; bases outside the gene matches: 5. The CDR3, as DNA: TGTGCCAGCAGCTTAGGGCTAGCGGCTCACAATGAGCAGTTCTTC. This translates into CASSLGLAAHNEQFF.

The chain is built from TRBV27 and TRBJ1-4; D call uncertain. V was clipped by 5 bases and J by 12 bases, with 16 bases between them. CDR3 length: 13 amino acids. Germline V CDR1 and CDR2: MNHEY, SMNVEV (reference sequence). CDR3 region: CASSKIGGLQLFF. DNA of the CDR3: TGTGCCAGCAGTAAGATCGGAGGGCTTCAACTGTTTTTT.